The 27 T cell receptor beta chains presented below share a single source sample, sequenced in a study of T-cell reconstitution after alpha-beta-depleted transplantation in children. The TCRbeta library was prepared with unique molecular identifiers. TCRdb independently ran MiXCR on the PCR reads; one entry per CDR3 protein. The data hold 350,000 to 450,000 distinct CDR3 sequences, with less than 15% observed a single time. The sequenced sample was PBMCs, obtained from the stem cell graft. The receptors come from a human donor who donated a stem cell graft to a child with Fanconi anemia.

The rearrangement links TRBV27 to TRBJ2-2, with a weak D call TRBD2 (7 bases). With 6 bases removed from V and 2 bases from J, the gap between germline ends came to 25 bases. The CDR3 length is 19 residues. The germline gives CDR1 MNHEY, CDR2 SMNVEV (reference sequence). This CDR3 is CASSYRRFRGATNTGELFF. The CDR3 DNA reads as TGTGCCAGCAGCTACCGCCGGTTTCGGGGGGCTACCAACACCGGGGAGCTGTTTTTT.

This clonotype was seen a handful of times. The V gene is TRBV7-9, the J gene TRBJ1-1; maybe TRBD1 (5 bases). Between the trimmed V and J ends, which lost 5 bases and 1 base, there was a span of 14 bases. Germline V gene data show CDR1 as SEHNR and CDR2 as FQNEAQ (reference sequence). This CDR3 has 15 amino acids. CDR3 amino acids: CASSTPGTGNTEAFF. The CDR3 coding sequence is TGTGCCAGCAGCACCCCGGGGACGGGGAACACTGAAGCTTTCTTT.

This clonotype occurred a few times. CDR3 sequence (DNA): TGCGCCAGCAGCTTGAGTACAGGACAAGAGACCCAGTACTTC. Its translation: CASSLSTGQETQYF. V and J are TRBV5-1 and TRBJ2-5, with a weak D call TRBD1 (5 bases). Trimming cost V 1 base and J 2 bases, with 9 bases left between them. This CDR3 spans 14 amino acids. The germline V gene encodes CDR1 SGHRS and CDR2 YFSETQ.

The chain carries TRBV5-4 and TRBJ2-5; D gene uncertain. The length of the CDR3 is 13 residues. V lost 4 bases and J lost 3, with 10 bases in between. Germline V gene sequence: CDR1 SGHNT, CDR2 YYREEE (reference sequence). For the CDR3, the DNA is TGTGCCAGCAGCCCCGGTGGGAAAGAGACCCAGTACTTC. This translates into CASSPGGKETQYF.

The chain recombines TRBV6-1 with TRBJ2-1; 7 bases align to TRBD1. CDR3 length: 13 residues. The germline V gene encodes CDR1 MNHNS and CDR2 SASEGT. Unmatched junction bases numbered 6, after V lost 3 bases and J lost 10 bases. Here the CDR3 reads CASSDVRGQEQFF. The CDR3 DNA is TGTGCCAGCAGTGATGTCAGGGGACAGGAGCAGTTCTTC.

The chain recombines TRBV5-1 with TRBJ2-5, with 9 bases matching TRBD1. Trimming took 2 bases from V and 4 from J; bases not matched to a gene: 6. CDR1 SGHRS and CDR2 YFSETQ come from the germline V gene. The CDR3 is made up of 15 amino acids. CDR3 region: CASSLNRGLGETQYF. In DNA, the CDR3 is TGCGCCAGCAGCTTAAACAGGGGGCTTGGAGAGACCCAGTACTTC.

In its sample, this clonotype was seen many times. J is TRBJ2-7 and V is TRBV3-1; 7 nucleotides agree with TRBD1. Trimming took 5 bases from V and 4 from J; bases not matched to a gene: 11. The CDR3 has 15 residues. The germline gives CDR1 LGHDT, CDR2 YNNKEL (reference sequence). The CDR3 bases are TGTGCCAGCAGCAAGCGACGGGGACAGCTGTACGAGCAGTACTTC. Protein product: CASSKRRGQLYEQYF.

Many counts were recorded for this clonotype. The V and J genes are TRBV5-1 and TRBJ2-5; possible D gene TRBD1, 6 bases. Trimming left V 1 base short and J 4 bases short, with 11 bases between. Germline loops: CDR1 SGHRS, CDR2 YFSETQ. The CDR3 is 14 amino acids. CDR3 in DNA: TGCGCCAGCAGCTTGCGCCCCAGGGGAGAGACCCAGTACTTC. Residues: CASSLRPRGETQYF.

This clonotype was seen only a few times. The chain recombines TRBV6-5 with TRBJ2-7; 7 positions match TRBD1. Unmatched junction bases numbered 9, after V lost 0 bases and J lost 4 bases. From germline, CDR1 is MNHEY and CDR2 SVGAGI. The CDR3 length is 16 residues. The CDR3 is CASSYSSNRGTYEQYF. CDR3 DNA: TGTGCCAGCAGTTACTCGAGTAACAGGGGCACTTACGAGCAGTACTTC.

The table lists this clonotype with a few counts. V and J are TRBV5-1 and TRBJ2-2; TRBD1 matches 8 bases. The CDR3 spans 16 residues. V dropped 2 bases and J dropped 1; count of bases not matched to a gene: 4. Germline lookup yields CDR1 SGHRS and CDR2 YFSETQ. This CDR3 is CASSFFGTGNTGELFF. CDR3 coding DNA: TGCGCCAGCAGCTTCTTCGGGACAGGGAACACCGGGGAGCTGTTTTTT.

This clonotype was counted many times. At one end, the junction sequence differs from germline, possibly due to a read error. This chain joins TRBV5-1 and TRBJ1-2, with a possible D match to TRBD1 (5 bases). Germline CDR1 reads SGHRS; CDR2 reads YFSETQ. The CDR3 totals 14 residues. The CDR3 reads CASRFQGPNYGYTF. Here the CDR3 DNA reads TGCGCCAGCCGCTTCCAGGGACCTAACTATGGCTACACCTTC.

This clonotype was detected only a few times. The chain carries TRBV30 and TRBJ2-7, with D unresolved. The CDR3 is made up of 14 amino acids. Germline loops: CDR1 GTSNPN, CDR2 SVGIG (reference sequence). V dropped 6 bases and J dropped 0 bases, with 15 bases sitting between them. The CDR3, as DNA: TGTGCCTGCCTCAGAACCCAATTCTCCTACGAGCAGTACTTC. Protein: CACLRTQFSYEQYF. The entire variable domain, with the rest obtained from reference TRBV30 and TRBJ2-7, is as follows: SQTIHQWPATLVQPVGSPLSLECTVEGTSNPNLYWYRQAAGRGLQLLFYSVGIGQISSEVPQNLSASRPQDRQFILSSKKLLLSDSGFYLCACLRTQFSYEQYFGPGTRLTVT.

The chain is built from TRBV30 and TRBJ2-3; 11 bases map to TRBD2. Trimming took 3 bases from V and 5 from J; bases not matched to a gene: 10. CDR3 length: 16 residues. Germline loops: CDR1 GTSNPN, CDR2 SVGIG (reference sequence). The CDR3 loop reads CAWRQLAGGPVDTQYF. For the CDR3, the DNA is TGTGCCTGGAGACAGTTAGCGGGGGGGCCTGTAGATACGCAGTATTTT.

J is TRBJ2-1 and V is TRBV19; maybe TRBD2 (6 bases). The CDR3 has 13 residues. The V gene lost 5 bases and the J gene lost 6 bases, with 11 bases spanning the gap. CDR1 and CDR2 (germline): LNHDA, SQIVND (reference sequence). The CDR3 nucleotides are TGTGCCAGTAGTCCCTGGAGGGTCAATGAGCAGTTCTTC. It codes for CASSPWRVNEQFF. The full variable domain, completed using reference TRBV19 and TRBJ2-1, is DGGITQSPKYLFRKEGQNVTLSCEQNLNHDAMYWYRQDPGQGLRLIYYSQIVNDFQKGDIAEGYSVSREKKESFPLTVTSAQKNPTAFYLCASSPWRVNEQFFGPGTRLTVL.

This clonotype was observed many times. The chain carries TRBV6-5 and TRBJ2-7; D is unresolved. Looked up from germline, CDR1 is MNHEY and CDR2 is SVGAGI. The CDR3 contains 13 residues. V lost 2 bases to trimming and J lost 1 base, with 6 bases between them. The chain's CDR3 is CASSYGPSYEQYF. CDR3 coding DNA: TGTGCCAGCAGTTACGGACCGTCCTACGAGCAGTACTTC.

About this clonotype: A read error may be the cause here, since a much bigger clone is one base away. The chain joins TRBV27 to TRBJ2-3; 7 positions match TRBD1. Germline V gene data show CDR1 as MNHEY and CDR2 as SMNVEV (reference sequence). CDR3 length equals 15 residues. The CDR3 DNA reads as TGTGCCTGCAGTATAGGGACAGTATCCACAGATACGCAGTATTTT. As protein: CACSIGTVSTDTQYF.

The V call is TRBV5-1, the J call TRBJ1-3; 7 positions match TRBD1. Germline lookup yields CDR1 SGHRS and CDR2 YFSETQ. V was clipped by 1 base and J by 0 bases; unmatched bases: 7. CDR3 size: 17 residues. The CDR3 is CASSLFSTGDSGNTIYF. In nucleotides, the CDR3 is TGCGCCAGCAGCTTGTTTTCTACAGGGGACTCTGGAAACACCATATATTTT. The entire variable domain, with the rest obtained from reference TRBV5-1 and TRBJ1-3, is as follows: KAGVTQTPRYLIKTRGQQVTLSCSPISGHRSVSWYQQTPGQGLQFLFEYFSETQRNKGNFPGRFSGRQFSNSRSEMNVSTLELGDSALYLCASSLFSTGDSGNTIYFGEGSWLTVV.

V and J are TRBV20-1 and TRBJ2-7, with D uncertain. The germline V and J ends were trimmed by 0 bases and 0 bases, with 9 bases remaining between them. The CDR3 consists of 14 residues. Germline CDR1 and CDR2: DFQATT and SNEGSKA (reference sequence). CDR3 loop: CSARDKSSSYEQYF. In DNA form, the CDR3 reads TGCAGTGCTAGAGATAAATCTAGCTCCTACGAGCAGTACTTC.

This clonotype was counted at least ten times. This rearrangement joins TRBV12-3 or TRBV12-4 to TRBJ2-1; D perhaps matches TRBD1 (6 bases). The V gene lost 8 bases and the J gene lost 6 bases, with 26 bases spanning the gap. This CDR3 comprises 17 residues. The CDR3 DNA sequence: TGTGCCAGCGCCTTGCCCCTAACAGGGTACGATGCCAATGAGCAGTTCTTC. Translation: CASALPLTGYDANEQFF.

This clonotype has a handful of counts. The chain links TRBV20-1 to TRBJ1-1; 9 bases are shared with TRBD1. The CDR3 consists of 14 residues. CDR1 DFQATT and CDR2 SNEGSKA come from the germline V gene (reference sequence). V lost 1 base, J lost 5 bases, and 5 bases stayed unmatched. This chain's CDR3 is CSARGGQGTTEAFF. The CDR3, as DNA: TGCAGTGCTAGAGGCGGACAGGGGACGACTGAAGCTTTCTTT.

The V call is TRBV9, the J call TRBJ1-1, with TRBD1 matching 8 bases. Germline CDR1 and CDR2: SGDLS and YYNGEE. This CDR3 has 15 amino acids. V was clipped by 3 bases and J by 0 bases; unmatched bases: 4. CDR3 bases: TGTGCCAGCAGCGCGCAGGGGGCCGTGAACACTGAAGCTTTCTTT. Amino acids: CASSAQGAVNTEAFF.

This clonotype was counted a few times. This sequence joins TRBV23-1 and TRBJ2-1; 14 nucleotides match TRBD2. TRBV23-1 is an open reading frame whose function is uncertain. V lost 3 bases and J lost 9; bases outside the gene matches: 4. The CDR3 loop spans 15 amino acids. DNA for the CDR3: TGCGCCAGCAGTCAGACTAGCGGGGGGGCCTGTGAGCAGTTCTTC. This codes for CASSQTSGGACEQFF.

This clonotype was observed a few times. The chain employs TRBV6-2 or TRBV6-3 and TRBJ1-5; unclear D gene. This CDR3 region has 13 residues. Germline-derived CDR1 and CDR2 are MNHEY and SVGEGT. V was cut by 2 bases and J by 5 bases, with 7 bases left in between. The chain's CDR3 is CASSYSTHQPQHF. In DNA, the CDR3 is TGTGCCAGCAGTTACAGTACACATCAGCCCCAGCATTTT.

The V and J genes are TRBV12-3 or TRBV12-4 and TRBJ1-1; D gene unclear. With 6 bases removed from V and 7 bases from J, the gap between germline ends came to 15 bases. The length of the CDR3 is 13 residues. CDR3: CASRVLPGSEAFF. DNA for the CDR3: TGTGCCAGCAGGGTACTCCCTGGGAGTGAAGCTTTCTTT.

The chain has TRBV4-3 and TRBJ2-3; TRBD1 or TRBD2 may be the D gene (6 bases each). Germline lookup yields CDR1 LGHNA and CDR2 YSLEER. The ends were cut back, 0 bases at V and 4 bases at J, with 26 bases in the middle. The CDR3 loop spans 20 amino acids. CDR3 sequence (DNA): TGCGCCAGCAGCCAAGAATCATTCTTCGGGGGCCAGCGGGTCGCAGATACGCAGTATTTT. Its protein is CASSQESFFGGQRVADTQYF.

The chain combines TRBV20-1 with TRBJ1-1; tentatively, D is TRBD1 (5 bases). CDR1 and CDR2 from the germline V gene are DFQATT and SNEGSKA (reference sequence). Trimming took off 0 bases at V and 1 base at J, with 12 bases between the two ends. This CDR3 has 15 residues. The CDR3 nucleotides are TGCAGTGCTAGAGACCCTTTGACAGCGAACACTGAAGCTTTCTTT. Translated, it gives CSARDPLTANTEAFF.

This clonotype was detected a few times. This chain links TRBV12-3 or TRBV12-4 with TRBJ1-6, with 8 bases fitting TRBD1. Losses at the gene ends were 5 bases for V and 5 bases for J; bases not matched to a gene: 8. This CDR3 spans 16 amino acids. The CDR3: CASSPHTGGNNSPLHF. CDR3 in DNA: TGTGCCAGCAGTCCACATACAGGGGGTAATAATTCACCCCTCCACTTT.